This T cell receptor (beta chain) emerged from a study of Tregs in tolerant kidney transplant recipients. Across the whole study: Recipients received nonmyeloablative bone marrow transplants from related graft donors, with transient mixed chimerism.

Findings and caveats of the study: Changing PCR primers prevented nucleotide comparison between some patients' samples. Tolerant patients' donor-specific Tregs expanded beyond overall Tregs, suggesting antigen-driven growth. The small number of patients limits these findings pending further validation.

The assay was immunoSEQ multiplex PCR, and TCRdb's table has in-frame clones only and misses some. The sample includes approximately 50,000 clones. The CDR3 sequence is 19 residues long. Germline CDR1 is LNHDA and CDR2 is SQIVND (reference sequence). V shed 3 bases and J shed 0 bases, with 23 bases lying between them. As for this clone: Antigen specificity is unknown. With the read ending 3 residues before the CDR3 end, the germline J gene is used to fill in that end.

Sequenced here: CD4+ T cells from blood, sampled before the transplant. This chain uses TRBV19 with TRBJ1-2; the D gene is possibly TRBD1 (6 bases). The TCR originated in a human donor who received a combined kidney and bone marrow transplant. The CDR3 protein is CASSIKSPAGGPPNYGYTF. The part of the CDR3 DNA that was read is TGTGCCAGTAGTATCAAGAGTCCTGCTGGGGGCCCCCCTAACTATGGC.